A single sample gave rise to the 27 T cell receptor beta chains below, sequenced in a study of beta chain features in type 1 diabetes (dated by TCRdb to the late 2010s). Findings and caveats that apply to the study as a whole: In all four CD4+ subsets, TCRB CDR3 length was moderately but significantly shorter in type 1 diabetes patients.

The library was produced with the immunoSEQ multiplex PCR assay. The entire amount of isolated RNA was reverse transcribed using the High Capacity cDNA Reverse Transcription Kit, so the sequenced TCRB transcripts were expressed ones. TCRdb mirrors the immuneACCESS table, restricted to in-frame sequences. Some clones are absent from its copies; in checked studies, under half trace to an unresolved V gene, and the reason for the others is unknown. The sample includes about 240,000 clones, with 14% observed a single time. The ten largest clones represent roughly 0.019% of the sample. These receptors have no known antigen. Sequenced input: naive CD4+ T cells from blood. What the cell subset or site label conveys for this sample: true naive CD4+ T cells. Receptors were obtained from a man aged 30-40 years with type 1 diabetes.

This rearrangement joins TRBV29-1 to TRBJ2-3; D gene ambiguous. Germline-derived CDR1 and CDR2 are SQVTM and ANQGSEA. V dropped 2 bases and J dropped 3 bases, with 6 bases sitting between them. The CDR3 runs to 12 residues. CDR3 loop: CSVESLTDTQYF. The CDR3 DNA reads TGCAGCGTTGAAAGCTTGACAGATACGCAGTATTTT.

This clone appeared a few times. V and J are TRBV18 and TRBJ1-6; possible D gene TRBD1, 6 bases. The V end lost 3 bases, the J end lost 5 bases, and 11 bases lay between the germline ends. Looked up from germline, CDR1 is KGHSH and CDR2 is LQKENI. The CDR3 has 15 residues. As DNA, the CDR3 is TGTGCCAGCTCACCTGGACAGCTAGATAATTCACCCCTCCACTTT. It specifies CASSPGQLDNSPLHF.

This chain links TRBV6-5 with TRBJ1-1; D is perhaps TRBD1 (5 bases). Germline assignment: CDR1 MNHEY and CDR2 SVGAGI. V gave up 5 bases and J gave up 4 bases, with 11 bases separating them. The length of the CDR3 is 13 residues. CDR3 nucleotide sequence: TGTGCCAGCAGTCAGGCCAGGGTCACTGAAGCTTTCTTT. Protein sequence: CASSQARVTEAFF.

V usage is TRBV7-6 and J usage is TRBJ2-3, with unresolved D. Trimming removed 0 bases from V and 1 base from J, with 5 bases in between. CDR1 and CDR2 from the germline V gene are SGHVS and FNYEAQ. This CDR3 is 14 amino acids long. The CDR3 region is CASSLASGTDTQYF. In DNA form, the CDR3 reads TGTGCCAGCAGCTTAGCCTCAGGCACAGATACGCAGTATTTT.

The chain couples TRBV27 to TRBJ2-7, with 14 positions matching TRBD2. The V and J ends lost 5 bases and 3 bases, in that order; junction bases with no gene match: 9. CDR3 length equals 17 residues. The germline CDR1 and CDR2 sequences are MNHEY and SMNVEV (reference sequence). The CDR3 DNA reads TGTGCCAGCAGTCAACCGGGACTAGCGGGGGTAGTCTACGAGCAGTACTTC. Translating it yields CASSQPGLAGVVYEQYF.

The chain is built from TRBV2 and TRBJ2-5; D is possibly TRBD1 (5 bases). The CDR3 contains 13 residues. V shed 4 bases and J shed 1 base, with 7 bases lying between them. The germline V gene has CDR1 SNHLY and CDR2 FYNNEI. Here the CDR3 DNA reads TGTGCCAGCAGTGTTCAGGGCCAAGAGACCCAGTACTTC. This gives the protein CASSVQGQETQYF.

The gene calls are TRBV7-9 and TRBJ1-1; D perhaps matches TRBD1 (5 bases). The V gene's germline CDR1 is SEHNR and CDR2 FQNEAQ (reference sequence). Trimming took 10 bases from V and 5 from J, leaving 14 bases between them. The CDR3 totals 12 residues. The CDR3, as DNA: TGTGCCACCCAGGGTATGAGGACTGAAGCTTTCTTT. Protein sequence: CATQGMRTEAFF.

The chain links TRBV5-1 to TRBJ1-1, with 8 bases aligning to TRBD1. From germline, CDR1 is SGHRS and CDR2 YFSETQ. The CDR3 spans 14 residues. Trimming removed 4 bases from V and 3 bases from J; junction bases left unmatched: 5. In DNA, the CDR3 is TGCGCCAGCAGCAGGACAGGGTTGGACACTGAAGCTTTCTTT. Amino acids: CASSRTGLDTEAFF.

The chain employs TRBV11-3 and TRBJ2-1; D not certain. This CDR3 has 17 amino acids. Between the trimmed V and J ends, which lost 0 bases and 0 bases, there was a span of 12 bases. Germline assignment: CDR1 SGHNT and CDR2 YENEEA. DNA of the CDR3: TGTGCCAGCAGCTTAGAAGCTGGGTACAGCTCCTACAATGAGCAGTTCTTC. This translates into CASSLEAGYSSYNEQFF.

This clone was seen a handful of times. The V call is TRBV29-1, the J call TRBJ2-7, with 7 bases matching TRBD1. This CDR3 contains 15 residues. The germline V gene has CDR1 SQVTM and CDR2 ANQGSEA. Trimming at V came to 4 bases and at J to 0 bases, leaving 9 bases not matched to a gene. CDR3 sequence (DNA): TGCAGCGTTGCCCCGGGGACAGTAAGCTCCTACGAGCAGTACTTC. This translates into CSVAPGTVSSYEQYF.

Turning to this clone: The same CDR3 is also encoded by other DNA sequences in this sample. The chain carries TRBV29-1 and TRBJ2-3; 10 bases line up with TRBD2. V shed 2 bases, J shed 1 base, and the junction held 0 bases outside the gene matches. This CDR3 comprises 14 residues. The germline V gene encodes CDR1 SQVTM and CDR2 ANQGSEA. The CDR3 bases are TGCAGCGTTGAACTAGCGGGAGGCACAGATACGCAGTATTTT. Protein product: CSVELAGGTDTQYF.

The chain couples TRBV7-8 to TRBJ2-5; tentatively, D is TRBD2 (6 bases). The CDR3 loop spans 15 amino acids. Trimming pared 1 base from V and 4 bases from J, leaving 13 bases between. CDR1 SGHVS and CDR2 FQNEAQ come from the germline V gene. DNA of the CDR3: TGTGCCAGCAGCTTAGTGGGAGGAGGTGTAGAGACCCAGTACTTC. Protein sequence: CASSLVGGGVETQYF. Filled out from reference TRBV7-8 and TRBJ2-5, the complete variable domain reads GAGVSQSPRYKVAKRGQDVALRCDPISGHVSLFWYQQALGQGPEFLTYFQNEAQLDKSGLPSDRFFAERPEGSVSTLKIQRTQQEDSAVYLCASSLVGGGVETQYFGPGTRLLVL.

Only a few counts were recorded for this clone. The chain joins TRBV4-2 to TRBJ2-1; 7 nucleotides align to TRBD2. The CDR3 spans 18 residues. Germline loops: CDR1 LGHNA, CDR2 YNFKEQ. Trimming removed 0 bases from V and 3 bases from J; junction bases left unmatched: 11. Here the CDR3 DNA reads TGTGCCAGCAGCCAAGATCAAACGGGAGGCGGGAACTACAATGAGCAGTTCTTC. As protein: CASSQDQTGGGNYNEQFF.

The chain carries TRBV2 and TRBJ1-2; perhaps TRBD1 as D (6 bases). V was cut by 5 bases and J by 5 bases, with 15 bases left in between. Germline V gene lookup returns CDR1 SNHLY and CDR2 FYNNEI. The CDR3 extends over 14 amino acids. In nucleotides, the CDR3 is TGTGCCAGCAGTTCGGGGGGGCAATTATATGGCTACACCTTC. Protein product: CASSSGGQLYGYTF.

Comments on this clone: This same CDR3 is encoded by further DNA sequences in the sample. The CDR3, as DNA: TGTGCTAGTGGTTTGAGAGAAAACACTGAAGCTTTCTTT. It encodes CASGLRENTEAFF. This rearrangement joins TRBV12-5 to TRBJ1-1; D not certain. Per germline, CDR1 LGHNT and CDR2 FRNRAP. V lost 2 bases to trimming and J lost 2 bases, with 6 bases between them. The CDR3 is 13 residues long.

This chain uses TRBV9 with TRBJ2-7, with TRBD1 identical over 11 bases. The CDR3 spans 15 residues. Trimming removed 0 bases from V and 7 bases from J; junction bases left unmatched: 6. Per the germline V gene, CDR1 is SGDLS and CDR2 is YYNGEE. CDR3 region: CASSVDGQGAHEQYF. The CDR3 DNA reads as TGTGCCAGCAGCGTAGATGGACAGGGGGCGCATGAGCAGTACTTC. The whole variable domain, remainder taken from reference TRBV9 and TRBJ2-7, is DSGVTQTPKHLITATGQRVTLRCSPRSGDLSVYWYQQSLDQGLQFLIQYYNGEERAKGNILERFSAQQFPDLHSELNLSSLELGDSALYFCASSVDGQGAHEQYFGPGTRLTVT.

The chain carries TRBV6-1 and TRBJ2-7; 7 nucleotides agree with TRBD1. Germline trimming cut 7 bases from V and 3 bases from J; bases unmatched to any gene: 12. The CDR3 has 15 residues. Germline CDR1 is MNHNS and CDR2 is SASEGT. The CDR3 DNA follows: TGTGCCAGCACCTCAGGGAGAGGGGGCGTCTACGAGCAGTACTTC. This sequence encodes CASTSGRGGVYEQYF.

This clone has just a few counts. The chain recombines TRBV9 with TRBJ2-7; a possible D gene is TRBD1 (6 bases). V was clipped by 2 bases and J by 0 bases, with 15 bases between them. The germline V gene has CDR1 SGDLS and CDR2 YYNGEE. The CDR3 consists of 16 residues. In DNA, the CDR3 is TGTGCCAGCAGCGTCGGGCCCGACAGGAGCTCCTACGAGCAGTACTTC. This encodes CASSVGPDRSSYEQYF.

V gene TRBV2 combines with J gene TRBJ2-5; no reliable D call. CDR3 size: 13 residues. The V end lost 6 bases, the J end lost 5 bases, and 13 bases lay between the germline ends. Germline CDR1 is SNHLY and CDR2 is FYNNEI. The CDR3 DNA sequence: TGTGCCAGCAGGCCAGAAACCGGGGAGACCCAGTACTTC. Residues: CASRPETGETQYF.

This chain links TRBV11-2 with TRBJ2-7; a weak D match, TRBD2 (5 bases). V was pared by 0 bases and J by 3 bases, with 12 bases between. Germline V gene data show CDR1 as SGHAT and CDR2 as FQNNGV. This CDR3 contains 15 residues. The CDR3 nucleotides are TGTGCCAGCAGCTTAGATATCGGGGTTCGCTACGAGCAGTACTTC. Its translation is CASSLDIGVRYEQYF.

This clone was seen only a few times. The chain joins TRBV19 to TRBJ1-6; D remains ambiguous. The CDR3 extends over 14 amino acids. Trimming took 1 base from V and 9 from J, leaving 10 bases between them. CDR1 LNHDA and CDR2 SQIVND come from the germline V gene (reference sequence). The CDR3 protein is CASSIGVSGSPLHF. The CDR3, as DNA: TGTGCCAGTAGTATAGGGGTCTCGGGTTCACCCCTCCACTTT. Together with reference TRBV19 and TRBJ1-6, the CDR3 gives the full variable domain: DGGITQSPKYLFRKEGQNVTLSCEQNLNHDAMYWYRQDPGQGLRLIYYSQIVNDFQKGDIAEGYSVSREKKESFPLTVTSAQKNPTAFYLCASSIGVSGSPLHFGNGTRLTVT.

This clone was seen only a few times. This sequence joins TRBV29-1 and TRBJ2-4; 9 bases fit TRBD1. Trimming cost V 7 bases and J 7 bases; bases outside gene matches: 5. The germline V gene encodes CDR1 SQVTM and CDR2 ANQGSEA. CDR3 size: 12 residues. CDR3 in amino acids: CSAGQGWNIQYF. The CDR3 nucleotides are TGCAGCGCCGGACAGGGGTGGAACATTCAGTACTTC.

This clone was picked up a small number of times. The V call is TRBV2, the J call TRBJ2-7, with 7 bases aligning to TRBD1. Trimming at V came to 6 bases and at J to 5 bases, leaving 7 bases not matched to a gene. CDR3 size: 13 residues. CDR1 is SNHLY, CDR2 FYNNEI, per germline. The CDR3 protein is CASSVDRSNEQYF. The CDR3 nucleotides read TGTGCCAGCAGCGTGGACAGGTCCAACGAGCAGTACTTC.

In nucleotides, the CDR3 is TGTGCCATCAGTGAACTACGCCAGCGGGAGGGCCCGGTTCGGCAGTTCTTC. Protein sequence: CAISELRQREGPVRQFF. The rearrangement joins TRBV10-3 to TRBJ2-1; 10 bases align to TRBD2. J gave up 12 bases and V 3 bases, and 17 bases lay outside the gene matches. There are 17 residues in the CDR3. From germline, CDR1 is ENHRY and CDR2 SYGVKD.

The chain combines TRBV29-1 with TRBJ2-3; 9 bases are shared with TRBD2. The J segment lost 2 bases and the V segment lost 6 bases, leaving 6 bases of the junction unmatched. The CDR3 has 14 amino acids. Germline V lookup: CDR1 SQVTM, CDR2 ANQGSEA. The CDR3 here is CSVAIAGATDTQYF. The CDR3, as DNA: TGCAGCGTCGCTATAGCGGGAGCCACAGATACGCAGTATTTT.

V and J are TRBV18 and TRBJ1-3, with 7 bases aligning to TRBD1. J was trimmed by 0 bases and V by 1 base; bases with no gene match: 9. The V gene's germline CDR1 is KGHSH and CDR2 LQKENI. There are 18 residues in the CDR3. The CDR3 loop is CASSPLGQQSFSGNTIYF. CDR3 DNA: TGTGCCAGCTCACCACTGGGACAGCAATCTTTCTCTGGAAACACCATATATTTT. The full variable domain, in which reference TRBV18 and TRBJ1-3 provide the parts outside the CDR3, is NAGVMQNPRHLVRRRGQEARLRCSPMKGHSHVYWYRQLPEEGLKFMVYLQKENIIDESGMPKERFSAEFPKEGPSILRIQQVVRGDSAAYFCASSPLGQQSFSGNTIYFGEGSWLTVV.

The chain couples TRBV28 to TRBJ1-1; D perhaps matches TRBD1 (5 bases). The ends were cut back, 6 bases at V and 5 bases at J, with 19 bases in the middle. CDR3 size: 15 residues. The germline V gene encodes CDR1 MDHEN and CDR2 SYDVKM. CDR3 sequence reads: CASRTPGQGRTEAFF. CDR3 bases: TGTGCCAGCAGAACCCCAGGGCAGGGTCGAACTGAAGCTTTCTTT. Supplemented by reference TRBV28 and TRBJ1-1, the full variable domain reads DVKVTQSSRYLVKRTGEKVFLECVQDMDHENMFWYRQDPGLGLRLIYFSYDVKMKEKGDIPEGYSVSREKKERFSLILESASTNQTSMYLCASRTPGQGRTEAFFGQGTRLTVV.